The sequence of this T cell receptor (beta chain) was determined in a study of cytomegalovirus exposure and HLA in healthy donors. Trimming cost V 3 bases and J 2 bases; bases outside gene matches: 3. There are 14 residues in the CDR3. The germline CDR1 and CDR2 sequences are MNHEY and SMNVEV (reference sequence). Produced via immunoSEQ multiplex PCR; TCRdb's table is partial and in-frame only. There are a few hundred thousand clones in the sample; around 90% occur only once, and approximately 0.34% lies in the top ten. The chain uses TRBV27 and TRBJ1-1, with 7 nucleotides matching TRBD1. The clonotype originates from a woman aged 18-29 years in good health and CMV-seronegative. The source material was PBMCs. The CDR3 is CASSFGTDNTEAFF. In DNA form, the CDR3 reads TGTGCCAGCAGTTTTGGGACAGACAACACTGAAGCTTTCTTT.